The 20 T cell receptor beta chains reported below all come from one sample, sequenced in a study of T cell repertoires in cytomegalovirus infection. The antigens these receptors bind are not known. TCRdb called the reads again in MiXCR, with one record for every CDR3 protein. This sample has some 920,000 distinct CDR3 sequences, with about a third found just once. The starting material was cultured CD8+ T cells from PBMCs, obtained from culture after CMV antigen stimulation. Receptors originate from a human donor in good health (CMV status not recorded). Some clones in this sample may be carry-over from other donors' samples.

The V gene is TRBV6-6, the J gene TRBJ2-1; tentative D call: TRBD2 (6 bases). CDR3 size: 14 residues. The V and J ends lost 0 bases and 9 bases respectively, with 12 bases between them. CDR1 is MNHNY, CDR2 SVGAGI, per germline (reference sequence). This CDR3 is CASSYSSPAGEQFF. Written as DNA, the CDR3 is TGTGCCAGCAGTTACTCGAGTCCAGCGGGTGAGCAGTTCTTC.

This chain connects TRBV7-9 to TRBJ2-7, with D perhaps TRBD1 (6 bases). V was trimmed by 4 bases and J by 4 bases, leaving 14 bases between them. Germline V gene lookup returns CDR1 SEHNR and CDR2 FQNEAQ (reference sequence). This CDR3 has 14 amino acids. The CDR3 protein is CASSWDTAGYEQYF. For the CDR3, the DNA is TGTGCCAGCAGCTGGGACACGGCTGGATACGAGCAGTACTTC.

V and J are TRBV27 and TRBJ2-7; 7 positions match TRBD1. The CDR3 runs 15 residues. Trimming at V came to 6 bases and at J to 4 bases, leaving 12 bases not matched to a gene. Germline values: CDR1 MNHEY, CDR2 SMNVEV (reference sequence). The CDR3 protein is CASRKGTAWNYEQYF. The CDR3 nucleotides read TGTGCCAGCAGGAAAGGGACAGCTTGGAATTACGAGCAGTACTTC.

This clonotype appeared once. The chain employs TRBV6-5 and TRBJ1-1; D is unresolved. The CDR3 length is 16 residues. Trimming took 2 bases from V and 0 from J, leaving 13 bases between them. Germline V gene sequence: CDR1 MNHEY, CDR2 SVGAGI. The CDR3 DNA follows: TGTGCCAGCAGTTACGATACTCCAGGCATGAACACTGAAGCTTTCTTT. Translating gives CASSYDTPGMNTEAFF.

Turning to this clonotype: This may arise from a read error, as a much more abundant clone is one base away. The chain links TRBV7-2 to TRBJ2-7; D ambiguous. The V end lost 0 bases, the J end lost 7 bases, and 10 bases lay between the germline ends. CDR1 and CDR2 from the germline V gene are SGHTA and FQGNSA. The CDR3 sequence is 13 residues long. The DNA for the CDR3 is TGTGCCAGCAGCTTAGCCAAGGACCGGGAGCAGTACGTC. Its protein product is CASSLAKDREQYV.

This clonotype came up a few times. V usage is TRBV27 and J usage is TRBJ2-7, with D perhaps matching TRBD1 (6 bases). In germline, CDR1 is MNHEY, CDR2 SMNVEV (reference sequence). This CDR3 has 15 amino acids. V was shortened by 5 bases and J by 3 bases, with 17 bases between the two germline ends. The CDR3 here is CASSPLSGDNYEQYV. Here the CDR3 DNA reads TGTGCCAGCAGTCCCTTATCAGGGGACAACTACGAGCAGTACGTC.

The chain recombines TRBV7-9 with TRBJ1-1; D remains ambiguous. CDR1 SEHNR and CDR2 FQNEAQ come from the germline V gene (reference sequence). Trimming stripped 8 bases from V and 4 bases from J, with 17 bases between. This CDR3 has 14 residues. The CDR3 coding sequence is TGTGCCAGCGCGCCAAATGATTTAGGCACTGAAGCTTTCTTT. Amino acids: CASAPNDLGTEAFF.

V is TRBV20-1 and J is TRBJ2-3; the match to TRBD2 covers 8 bases. Trimming cost V 5 bases and J 5 bases; bases outside gene matches: 12. Germline assignment: CDR1 DFQATT and CDR2 SNEGSKA (reference sequence). The CDR3 sequence is 15 residues long. For the CDR3, the DNA is TGCAGTGCTCCCGGGCGGGGGGACTTCAGAGATACGCAGTATTTT. Protein sequence: CSAPGRGDFRDTQYF.

The chain carries TRBV24-1 and TRBJ2-1; 8 bases fit TRBD1. CDR3 size: 13 residues. V was clipped by 10 bases and J by 4 bases; unmatched bases: 5. Germline V gene sequence: CDR1 KGHDR, CDR2 SFDVKD. The CDR3 DNA reads TGTGCCACGAAGGACAGGGTATACAATGAGCAGTTCTTC. Its translation is CATKDRVYNEQFF.

This clonotype was found a few times. The gene calls are TRBV19 and TRBJ2-2; D uncertain. This CDR3 has 13 amino acids. The V gene's germline CDR1 is LNHDA and CDR2 SQIVND (reference sequence). The V end was cut by 3 bases, the J end by 6 bases, with 8 bases between. CDR3 DNA sequence: TGTGCCAGTAGTATCCGGACGCCCGGGGAGCTGTTTTTT. Residues: CASSIRTPGELFF.

This clonotype was observed many times. This chain joins TRBV12-3 or TRBV12-4 and TRBJ2-7; D possibly corresponds to TRBD1 (6 bases). This CDR3 spans 15 amino acids. V was trimmed by 5 bases and J by 7 bases, leaving 21 bases between them. The CDR3: CASSPPGHNGGEQYF. In nucleotides, the CDR3 is TGTGCCAGCAGTCCGCCGGGACACAATGGGGGAGAGCAGTACTTC.

This clonotype was seen a handful of times. The chain carries TRBV27 and TRBJ2-7; D may be TRBD1 or TRBD2 (7 bases each). Trimming cost V 8 bases and J 4 bases, with 18 bases left between them. The CDR3 contains 14 residues. Germline CDR1 and CDR2: MNHEY and SMNVEV (reference sequence). For the CDR3, the DNA is TGTGCCAGCCGCCAGGGGGGGCGCGGGTACGAGCAGTACGTC. This sequence encodes CASRQGGRGYEQYV.

The rearrangement uses TRBV27 and TRBJ2-3; no definite D call. The germline V gene encodes CDR1 MNHEY and CDR2 SMNVEV (reference sequence). Deletions cut 5 bases from V and 3 bases from J, with 12 bases between. The CDR3 runs 14 residues. Written as DNA, the CDR3 is TGTGCCAGCAGTCTGACACGAGTAACAGATACGCAGTATTTT. Residues: CASSLTRVTDTQYF.

This clonotype was recorded a few times. The chain combines TRBV18 with TRBJ1-2, with 10 bases matching TRBD1. CDR3 length equals 14 residues. The germline gives CDR1 KGHSH, CDR2 LQKENI. V was pared by 5 bases and J by 8 bases, with 8 bases of the junction left unmatched. In DNA, the CDR3 is TGTGCCAGCTCATTCGACAGGGGGCTGAGAGGCTACACCTTC. Protein: CASSFDRGLRGYTF. Together with reference TRBV18 and TRBJ1-2, the CDR3 gives the full variable domain: NAGVMQNPRHLVRRRGQEARLRCSPMKGHSHVYWYRQLPEEGLKFMVYLQKENIIDESGMPKERFSAEFPKEGPSILRIQQVVRGDSAAYFCASSFDRGLRGYTFGSGTRLTVV.

This clonotype was detected many times. J is TRBJ2-7 and V is TRBV7-6, with 7 bases lining up with TRBD2. Germline V gene data show CDR1 as SGHVS and CDR2 as FNYEAQ. CDR3 length equals 15 residues. The DNA of the CDR3 is TGTGCCAGCAGCTTAGGGTCTCTTGGGGGGGATCTCTTGGACGTC. Its protein is CASSLGSLGGDLLDV.

This clonotype came up many times. This chain joins TRBV12-3 or TRBV12-4 and TRBJ1-5, with 10 nucleotides matching TRBD1. With V trimmed by 3 bases and J by 6 bases, 5 bases remained unmatched. This CDR3 spans 15 amino acids. The CDR3 DNA reads TGTGCCAGCAGTTTGGGGACAGGGGTGGGTCAGCCCCAGCATTTT. Residues: CASSLGTGVGQPQHF.

This chain connects TRBV29-1 to TRBJ1-1; 10 nucleotides match TRBD1. V was pared by 6 bases and J by 6 bases, with 4 bases of the junction left unmatched. This CDR3 spans 12 amino acids. CDR1 is SQVTM and CDR2 is ANQGSEA in the germline V gene. The CDR3 is CSVGGTGAEAFF. The CDR3 coding sequence is TGCAGCGTCGGGGGGACAGGGGCTGAAGCTTTCTTT.

This clonotype was detected a few times. The CDR3 here is CASSYRTVGYTF. The CDR3 region has the DNA TGTGCCAGCAGTTATCGGACAGTTGGCTACACCTTC. The genes are TRBV6-2 or TRBV6-3 and TRBJ1-2; D is perhaps TRBD1 (6 bases). Germline loops: CDR1 MNHEY, CDR2 SVGEGT. This CDR3 contains 12 residues. Between the trimmed V and J ends, which lost 3 bases and 7 bases, there was a span of 9 bases.

The chain has TRBV5-5 and TRBJ2-7; D remains ambiguous. With 7 bases removed from V and 8 bases from J, the gap between germline ends came to 19 bases. Germline values: CDR1 SGHKS, CDR2 YYEKEE (reference sequence). The CDR3 sequence is 13 residues long. The chain's CDR3 is CASPQCRTEKQYV. CDR3 nucleotides: TGTGCCAGCCCCCAGTGCCGGACGGAGAAGCAGTACGTC.

The chain combines TRBV4-2 with TRBJ2-2; TRBD1 matches at 7 bases. The V segment lost 4 bases and the J segment 7 bases; nucleotides outside the gene matches: 6. This CDR3 region has 14 residues. Germline V gives CDR1 LGHNA, CDR2 YNFKEQ. CDR3 amino acids: CASSPTGFDGELFF. The CDR3 bases are TGTGCCAGCAGCCCGACAGGGTTCGACGGGGAGCTGTTTTTT.